The T cell receptor (beta chain) described here comes from a study of early T cells in non-severe SARS-CoV-2 infection. About the study: Unpaired chains resulted from sequencing bulk RNA of unsorted whole blood. Notes on the study in general: Matching against VDJdb likely underestimated virus-specific expansions, favoring anti-spike CD8.

This clonotype was seen only a few times. Antigen unknown. V was shortened by 5 bases and J by 1 base, with 15 bases between the two germline ends. Germline CDR1 SGHVS, CDR2 FQNEAQ. The CDR3 runs 17 residues. Researchers tagged individual cDNA molecules with unique molecular identifiers. Via MiXCR, TCRdb re-called the 5' RACE reads, giving one row per CDR3 protein. The sample includes about 86,000 distinct CDR3 sequences, roughly 14% seen only once; the top ten take roughly 7%. The chain couples TRBV7-8 to TRBJ2-6; a possible D gene is TRBD2 (5 bases). The clonotype originates from an adult who was a healthcare worker with PCR-confirmed SARS-CoV-2 infection or an uninfected control (not recorded which). Sequenced sample: whole blood. The CDR3 DNA reads as TGTGCCAGCAGCCCGGAGGTCCCACCGTCTGGGGCCAACGTCCTGACTTTC. It is translated as CASSPEVPPSGANVLTF.